Below, 16 T cell receptor beta chains from the same sample are listed, as sequenced in a study of vaccination effects on CD4 cells after COVID-19. Under the ViraFEST assay, PBMC were stimulated with viral peptide pools so that antigen-specific CD4+ T cells expanded. Sequencing was performed afterwards. Isolating CD4+ T cells followed more than 9 days of culture. Participants each got two BNT162b2 or mRNA-1273 vaccine doses. Which antigens these TCRs recognize remains unknown. Data came from immunoSEQ multiplex PCR; TCRdb stores just in-frame clones and leaves some out. The data show some 34,000 clones, roughly four fifths seen once. The source was CD4+ T cells from PBMCs cultured with HCoV-NL63 spike peptides, collected after COVID-19 vaccination. These receptors all come from a human donor who received a COVID-19 vaccine. Some clones in this sample may be carry-over from other donors' samples.

The chain recombines TRBV5-8 with TRBJ2-5; 8 bases are a match to TRBD2. In germline, CDR1 is SGHTS, CDR2 YDEGEE. CDR3 length equals 17 residues. V lost 7 bases to trimming and J lost 3 bases; unmatched junction nucleotides: 17. The CDR3 DNA sequence: TGTGCCAGCCCCCTGCCCCCTATAGCGGGGATTAAAGAGACCCAGTACTTC. It encodes CASPLPPIAGIKETQYF.

This clone turned up a few times. The chain carries TRBV7-9 and TRBJ2-5, with 10 bases that match TRBD1. Germline values: CDR1 SEHNR, CDR2 FQNEAQ (reference sequence). The CDR3 covers 16 residues. The V gene end was trimmed by 1 base and the J gene end by 5 bases; junction bases not matched to a gene: 7. CDR3 sequence reads: CASSLVPGQGRETQYF. For the CDR3, the DNA is TGTGCCAGCAGCTTAGTACCGGGACAGGGGAGGGAGACCCAGTACTTC.

This clone is a singleton in its sample. The chain carries TRBV6-2 or TRBV6-3 and TRBJ1-2; possibly TRBD1 for D (5 bases). V shed 4 bases and J shed 10 bases, with 13 bases lying between them. The CDR3 loop spans 12 amino acids. Germline V gives CDR1 MNHEY, CDR2 SVGEGT. CDR3 DNA: TGTGCCAGCAGTTTCCCGGGACGGCCCTACACCTTC. Protein product: CASSFPGRPYTF.

The chain has TRBV5-1 and TRBJ2-3; a possible D gene is TRBD2 (6 bases). Germline assignment: CDR1 SGHRS and CDR2 YFSETQ. This CDR3 comprises 14 residues. Trimming removed 3 bases from V and 4 bases from J, with 12 bases in between. CDR3 coding DNA: TGCGCCAGCAGCTCCGGGGGTTACTCAGATACGCAGTATTTT. This codes for CASSSGGYSDTQYF.

The CDR3 loop is CASSVTGSNLAGNTIYF. The CDR3 DNA reads as TGTGCCAGCAGCGTGACAGGGTCTAACCTCGCCGGGAACACCATATATTTT. This chain links TRBV7-2 with TRBJ1-3; 7 nucleotides align to TRBD1. Germline trimming cut 5 bases from V and 7 bases from J; bases unmatched to any gene: 17. The CDR3 length is 17 residues. Germline CDR1 and CDR2: SGHTA and FQGNSA.

The chain employs TRBV12-5 and TRBJ1-3, with D uncertain. The CDR3 has 13 amino acids. V was trimmed by 9 bases and J by 4 bases, leaving 13 bases between them. Per the germline V gene, CDR1 is LGHNT and CDR2 is FRNRAP. The CDR3 DNA sequence: TGTGCTAGCGCCCGAGGGCCCGGAAACACCATATATTTT. Its translation is CASARGPGNTIYF.

The chain employs TRBV6-5 and TRBJ1-4; possible D gene TRBD1, 5 bases. The CDR3 loop spans 12 amino acids. Trimming cost V 8 bases and J 7 bases, with 11 bases left between them. CDR1 is MNHEY and CDR2 is SVGAGI in the germline V gene. CDR3 bases: TGTGCCAGCGGGGGACTGTCTGAAAAACTGTTTTTT. Translating it yields CASGGLSEKLFF.

V is TRBV7-2 and J is TRBJ2-3, with unresolved D. The V and J ends lost 0 bases and 3 bases respectively, with 1 base between them. The CDR3 is 12 amino acids. Per the germline V gene, CDR1 is SGHTA and CDR2 is FQGNSA. CDR3: CASSLATDTQYF. CDR3 nucleotides: TGTGCCAGCAGCTTAGCTACAGATACGCAGTATTTT.

This chain connects TRBV18 to TRBJ1-1; 7 bases agree with TRBD1. CDR1 and CDR2 (germline): KGHSH, LQKENI. The CDR3 extends over 15 amino acids. V lost 1 base, J lost 7 bases, and 9 bases stayed unmatched. CDR3 DNA: TGTGCCAGCTCACCACAGGGGGCTCGATTGGGTGAAGCTTTCTTT. Translation: CASSPQGARLGEAFF.

The chain joins TRBV7-3 to TRBJ2-2, with D unresolved. Germline CDR1 SGHTA, CDR2 FQGTGA. The germline V and J ends were trimmed by 0 bases and 3 bases, with 11 bases remaining between them. This CDR3 is built from 16 residues. This CDR3 is CASSLTLASDTGELFF. The CDR3 region has the DNA TGTGCCAGCAGCTTAACGCTGGCAAGCGACACCGGGGAGCTGTTTTTT.

The rearrangement links TRBV7-2 to TRBJ2-2; D not certain. V lost 4 bases, J lost 1 base, and 13 bases lay in between. The CDR3 is 16 residues long. The germline gives CDR1 SGHTA, CDR2 FQGNSA. CDR3: CASSYNGRVNTGELFF. DNA for the CDR3: TGTGCCAGCAGCTATAACGGACGGGTGAACACCGGGGAGCTGTTTTTT.

The V call is TRBV18, the J call TRBJ1-2; D gene ambiguous. The CDR3 consists of 12 residues. Trimming took 3 bases from V and 7 from J, leaving 9 bases between them. In germline, CDR1 is KGHSH, CDR2 LQKENI. CDR3 bases: TGTGCCAGCTCACCGGTTGGAGGTGGCTACACCTTC. It codes for CASSPVGGGYTF.

The chain uses TRBV20-1 and TRBJ2-2; TRBD2 agrees at 15 bases. CDR1 and CDR2 (germline): DFQATT, SNEGSKA (reference sequence). The CDR3 extends over 19 amino acids. The J segment lost 0 bases and the V segment lost 3 bases, leaving 8 bases of the junction unmatched. The CDR3 nucleotides are TGCAGTGCTAGTGGGGGACTAGCGGGGGGCAAGACGAACACCGGGGAGCTGTTTTTT. Protein product: CSASGGLAGGKTNTGELFF.

The V call is TRBV6-2 or TRBV6-3, the J call TRBJ2-1; the D gene is possibly TRBD2 (5 bases). The germline gives CDR1 MNHEY, CDR2 SVGEGT. V lost 1 base and J lost 3, with 7 bases in between. CDR3 length: 14 residues. The CDR3 here is CASSYFGLYNEQFF. The CDR3 nucleotides are TGTGCCAGCAGTTACTTCGGACTCTACAATGAGCAGTTCTTC.

The chain carries TRBV19 and TRBJ1-6; TRBD1 matches at 8 bases. Germline CDR1 reads LNHDA; CDR2 reads SQIVND (reference sequence). This CDR3 spans 16 amino acids. J lost 6 bases, V lost 5 bases, and 9 bases had no gene match. DNA of the CDR3: TGTGCCAGTAGTGCCCCGGACAGGGCGCCTAATTCACCCCTCCACTTT. As protein: CASSAPDRAPNSPLHF.

J is TRBJ1-1 and V is TRBV18, with D unclear. This CDR3 region has 13 residues. The germline V gene encodes CDR1 KGHSH and CDR2 LQKENI. With 2 bases removed from V and 6 bases from J, the gap between germline ends came to 10 bases. CDR3 residues: CASSPETRSEAFF. The CDR3 DNA reads TGTGCCAGCTCACCAGAGACTCGGTCTGAAGCTTTCTTT.